A single sample gave rise to the 8 T cell receptor beta chains below, sequenced in a study of CD8+ T cells in alopecia areata. Alopecia areata patients had lesional scalp punch biopsies and peripheral blood taken from them. Following extraction, RNA underwent reverse transcription to cDNA, which served as the sequencing template. Clones were sequenced by immunoSEQ multiplex PCR, and TCRdb holds only the in-frame ones, with some missing. The table includes more than 9,500 clones, around 50% detected once. Sequencing was carried out using skin. These receptors all stem from a human donor with alopecia areata.

The CDR3 bases are TGTGCCAGCCGTCATGGAGCGGGGGCGAGGACCCAGTACTTC. Amino acids: CASRHGAGARTQYF. The gene calls are TRBV6-5 and TRBJ2-5, with 8 bases fitting TRBD2. Unmatched junction bases numbered 12, after V lost 8 bases and J lost 7 bases. The germline V gene encodes CDR1 MNHEY and CDR2 SVGAGI. The CDR3 runs 14 residues.

This chain links TRBV2 with TRBJ1-3, with D possibly being TRBD1 (5 bases). Germline CDR1 reads SNHLY; CDR2 reads FYNNEI. The CDR3 contains 13 residues. Trimming stripped 4 bases from V and 4 bases from J, with 8 bases between. For the CDR3, the DNA is TGTGCCAGCAGTGTGACAGACGGAAACACCATATATTTT. Protein: CASSVTDGNTIYF.

This clone was counted a single time. The V call is TRBV7-9, the J call TRBJ2-1; no clear D. V shed 3 bases and J shed 4 bases, with 1 base lying between them. The CDR3 loop spans 11 amino acids. The germline CDR1 and CDR2 sequences are SEHNR and FQNEAQ (reference sequence). The CDR3 coding sequence is TGTGCCAGCAGCTTTTACAATGAGCAGTTCTTC. Amino acids: CASSFYNEQFF.

This chain links TRBV7-3 with TRBJ2-5, with D possibly being TRBD1 (6 bases). V dropped 2 bases and J dropped 1 base, with 11 bases sitting between them. Germline CDR1 SGHTA, CDR2 FQGTGA. The CDR3 spans 15 residues. The CDR3 protein is CASSLDRGTQETQYF. For the CDR3, the DNA is TGTGCCAGCAGCTTAGATAGGGGGACCCAAGAGACCCAGTACTTC.

This clone occurred a few times. CDR3 nucleotides: TGCAGCGTTCTTGGGACGGGTGGTCGGGAGAACAGAGTAGAGCAGTACTTC. Amino acid sequence: CSVLGTGGRENRVEQYF. This chain links TRBV29-1 with TRBJ2-7; D might be TRBD2 (6 bases). The germline gives CDR1 SQVTM, CDR2 ANQGSEA. The CDR3 sequence is 17 residues long. V dropped 5 bases and J dropped 7 bases, with 30 bases sitting between them.

The chain couples TRBV6-6 to TRBJ2-3; weak D call: TRBD2 (6 bases). Germline V CDR1 and CDR2: MNHNY, SVGAGI (reference sequence). Between the trimmed V and J ends, which lost 1 base and 1 base, there was a span of 9 bases. The CDR3 runs to 15 residues. CDR3 amino acids: CASSYLGEGTDTQYF. CDR3 sequence (DNA): TGTGCCAGCAGTTACTTAGGGGAGGGCACAGATACGCAGTATTTT.

The rearrangement uses TRBV7-2 and TRBJ1-1; 7 bases align to TRBD1. There are 15 residues in the CDR3. Germline V lookup: CDR1 SGHTA, CDR2 FQGNSA. The J segment lost 7 bases and the V segment lost 1 base, leaving 9 bases of the junction unmatched. The CDR3 sequence is CASSLVSRGSVEAFF. The CDR3 nucleotides read TGTGCCAGCAGCTTAGTAAGCAGGGGGAGCGTTGAAGCTTTCTTT.

This clone was recorded once. This chain uses TRBV2 with TRBJ1-6, with D perhaps TRBD1 (5 bases). V dropped 4 bases and J dropped 14 bases, with 12 bases sitting between them. The CDR3 spans 12 residues. CDR1 and CDR2 (germline): SNHLY, FYNNEI. The DNA of the CDR3 is TGTGCCAGCAGTGGCTTGCCGGGGGCCCTCCACTTT. Amino acids: CASSGLPGALHF.